The source of this TCR beta chain is a study of blood T cell repertoires in COVID-19 (TCRdb year 2020). Some background on the complete study: The collaborator samples originated in the United States, Italy and Spain and spanned the acute and convalescent phases of COVID-19. The material from the prospective study consisted of cDNA or gDNA derived from T cells, B-cell-depleted T cells, or PBMCs. The dataset comprised deeply sampled blood TCRbeta repertoires from subjects exposed to, actively infected with, or recovered from COVID-19. The repertoires were made available in a free public database intended to serve as a resource for research on the immune response to SARS-CoV-2. Samples came from the ongoing ImmuneRACE study (first 160 participants) plus 1,254 subjects from 6 global collaborators. Sample metadata almost always included a de-identified subject ID, COVID-19 status, age in years and sex. Where available, HLA class I and class II types were obtained from metadata supplied by the sample provider rather than from assay-based typing. The full study reports these points: The amount of clinical and demographic metadata varied by source and participant and was provided uncurated.

About this clone itself: Which antigen it targets is not known. Per-base qualities were not stored, and no clone one base away is much larger.

The collaborating institutions used their own protocols to collect whole blood in K2EDTA tubes. For TCRbeta analysis, collaborators shipped samples in one of three forms: frozen whole blood, isolated PBMCs, or DNA extracted from either of those sample types. TCRbeta CDR3 regions were amplified from genomic DNA using the immunoSEQ Assay, a bias-controlled multiplex PCR. On the authors' methods: The number of nucleated cells in each sample was estimated by amplification of reference gene primers within the assay. To quantify the absolute abundance of each unique TCRbeta CDR3 rearrangement, sequence reads were collapsed and filtered. Productive Simpson clonality was computed per sample as the square root of Simpson's diversity index over productive rearrangements. The table comes from immuneACCESS by way of TCRdb, which keeps in-frame sequences with V and J called. Part of the clones is missing from these tables; in studies checked, under half for an unresolved V gene and the rest for unknown reasons. D and trimming come from the DNA, and the V and J calls and clone size come from that table. For this sample the table gives 60,000 to 90,000 clones, of which 65% to 85% were detected only once. The top ten clones comprise 3.5% of the sample.

This sequence originates from a man aged 50 to 60 with acute or convalescent COVID-19. The sequenced sample consisted of peripheral blood.

The CDR3 is CASSLLGAIMEAFF. The DNA sequence is TGTGCCAGCAGCTTATTGGGGGCTATTATGGAAGCTTTCTTT. Here the chain combines TRBV5-6 and TRBJ1-1, with TRBD1 as a weak D call on 6 bases. V is clipped by 2 bases and J by 8 bases, and the sequence between their germline boundaries is 16 bases long. The CDR3 measures 14 amino acids from cysteine to phenylalanine. Only the CDR3 portion is preserved as DNA: 42 bases, with reading frame beginning at the first base. From the germline V gene, CDR1 is SGHDT and CDR2 is YYEEEE.